This TCR beta chain is from a study of T cell responses to AZD1222 COVID-19 vaccine. The study, taken as a whole, reports: Clonal diversity was possibly underestimated, and white British individuals and females predominated among donors.

Some clones are missing from TCRdb's copy, which holds only in-frame ones; the method was immunoSEQ multiplex PCR. The sample lists 95,000 to 150,000 clones; less than 95% were seen once. A word on this clone: Its antigen is unidentified.

V was trimmed by 6 bases and J by 7 bases, leaving 19 bases between them. The CDR3 length is 15 residues. Germline-derived CDR1 and CDR2 are MDHEN and SYDVKM. The material sequenced was peripheral blood, taken on day 0 of AZD1222 vaccination. The chain uses TRBV28 and TRBJ1-5; perhaps TRBD1 as D (6 bases). The receptor's source is an adult in good health. Written as DNA, the CDR3 is TGTGCCAGCAGCCCGGCGATGGGGGCCGGGCAGCCCCAGCATTTT. It specifies CASSPAMGAGQPQHF.